What follows are 8 T cell receptor beta chains derived from one specimen sequenced in a study of CD8+ T cells in alopecia areata. cDNA serving as the sequencing template came from extracted, reverse transcribed RNA. The data were produced by immunoSEQ multiplex PCR, yet TCRdb's version contains in-frame clones alone and is incomplete. Of about 190,000 clones listed, more than 50% are singletons. The treatment was: oral pan-JAK inhibitor, 5-10 mg twice daily. Sequences were derived from CD4+ T cells sorted from blood, sampled at week 24, from a patient treated with tofacitinib. The receptor source for this set is a human donor with alopecia areata.

This clone was observed a few times. The chain employs TRBV4-2 and TRBJ2-3, with D tentatively TRBD1 (6 bases). The CDR3 runs 15 residues. From germline, CDR1 is LGHNA and CDR2 YNFKEQ. With 5 bases removed from V and 5 bases from J, the gap between germline ends came to 17 bases. The CDR3 sequence: CASSDRDMVKDTQYF. In DNA form, the CDR3 reads TGTGCCAGCAGCGACCGGGACATGGTCAAAGATACGCAGTATTTT.

This chain connects TRBV27 to TRBJ2-7, with 7 bases matching TRBD1. The CDR3 has 14 residues. From germline, CDR1 is MNHEY and CDR2 SMNVEV (reference sequence). Trimming took 6 bases from V and 1 from J; bases not matched to a gene: 6. The CDR3 loop is CASRRQGFSYEQYF. DNA for the CDR3: TGTGCCAGCAGGCGACAGGGATTTTCCTACGAGCAGTACTTC.

This clone was seen a few times. V and J are TRBV7-9 and TRBJ1-4; 7 bases match TRBD1. Per the germline V gene, CDR1 is SEHNR and CDR2 is FQNEAQ (reference sequence). CDR3 length: 18 residues. J lost 2 bases, V lost 5 bases, and 14 bases had no gene match. This chain's CDR3 is CASSPPSTGWGTNEKLFF. The CDR3 DNA reads TGTGCCAGCAGCCCCCCGTCGACAGGGTGGGGTACTAATGAAAAACTGTTTTTT. The whole variable domain, filled in from reference TRBV7-9 and TRBJ1-4, reads DTGVSQNPRHKITKRGQNVTFRCDPISEHNRLYWYRQTLGQGPEFLTYFQNEAQLEKSRLLSDRFSAERPKGSFSTLEIQRTEQGDSAMYLCASSPPSTGWGTNEKLFFGSGTQLSVL.

The chain has TRBV9 and TRBJ1-5; TRBD1 might be the D (6 bases). This CDR3 is built from 14 residues. V was trimmed by 3 bases and J by 3 bases, leaving 10 bases between them. Per germline, CDR1 SGDLS and CDR2 YYNGEE. CDR3 sequence: CASSAGQSNQPQHF. Written as DNA, the CDR3 is TGTGCCAGCAGCGCTGGACAGTCCAATCAGCCCCAGCATTTT.

V and J are TRBV2 and TRBJ2-7; 9 bases are a match to TRBD1. CDR1 and CDR2 from the germline V gene are SNHLY and FYNNEI. The CDR3 is 16 amino acids. V lost 3 bases, J lost 0 bases, and 6 bases stayed unmatched. In DNA, the CDR3 is TGTGCCAGCAGTGACCGGGACAGGGCTCTCTCCTACGAGCAGTACTTC. It encodes CASSDRDRALSYEQYF.

V usage is TRBV5-1 and J usage is TRBJ1-2, with 7 bases that match TRBD1. Germline V gives CDR1 SGHRS, CDR2 YFSETQ. The CDR3 spans 14 residues. After removal of 4 bases from V and 4 bases from J, the junction contained 7 bases not matched to a gene. CDR3 nucleotide sequence: TGCGCCAGCAGCGCCGGACAGGACCTCTATGGCTACACCTTC. Residues: CASSAGQDLYGYTF. The whole variable domain, remainder taken from reference TRBV5-1 and TRBJ1-2, is KAGVTQTPRYLIKTRGQQVTLSCSPISGHRSVSWYQQTPGQGLQFLFEYFSETQRNKGNFPGRFSGRQFSNSRSEMNVSTLELGDSALYLCASSAGQDLYGYTFGSGTRLTVV.

The chain couples TRBV30 to TRBJ2-5; the match to TRBD1 covers 10 bases. This CDR3 has 15 amino acids. Germline loops: CDR1 GTSNPN, CDR2 SVGIG (reference sequence). V lost 5 bases, J lost 0 bases, and 6 bases stayed unmatched. The CDR3 coding sequence is TGTGCCTGGGCGAGGGGGACAGGGGACCAAGAGACCCAGTACTTC. Translating gives CAWARGTGDQETQYF.

V and J are TRBV7-8 and TRBJ1-5; D not resolved. V gave up 0 bases and J gave up 0 bases, with 6 bases separating them. Germline values: CDR1 SGHVS, CDR2 FQNEAQ. The CDR3 loop spans 15 amino acids. The CDR3 region is CASSLAGVSNQPQHF. CDR3 nucleotides: TGTGCCAGCAGCTTAGCTGGGGTTAGCAATCAGCCCCAGCATTTT.